Presented here are 8 T cell receptor beta chains from one specimen sequenced in a study of PD-L1 blockade in urothelial cancer. Using immunoSEQ multiplex PCR, the repertoire was profiled, and TCRdb retains in-frame clones only, with some absent. The table records approximately 39,000 clones, roughly 89% of them present only once. The sample in question was PBMCs, obtained around atezolizumab (anti-PD-L1) treatment. These receptors were obtained from a man between 60 and 75 years old with urothelial cancer.

This clone was recorded once. CDR3 bases: TGCGCCAGCAGCTTGGCCGGGCAGGGCTCCGAGCAGTACTTC. Encoded protein: CASSLAGQGSEQYF. The rearrangement joins TRBV5-1 to TRBJ2-7; D is possibly TRBD1 (5 bases). V was clipped by 0 bases and J by 6 bases, with 13 bases between them. This CDR3 spans 14 amino acids. CDR1 is SGHRS and CDR2 is YFSETQ in the germline V gene.

The chain links TRBV19 to TRBJ2-7; 8 nucleotides match TRBD2. Germline CDR1 LNHDA, CDR2 SQIVND (reference sequence). J gave up 3 bases and V 3 bases, and 7 bases lay outside the gene matches. The CDR3 totals 15 residues. CDR3: CASSIVAGSNYEQYF. CDR3 DNA sequence: TGTGCCAGTAGTATCGTAGCGGGATCAAACTACGAGCAGTACTTC.

The table lists this clone with a count of one. The V call is TRBV5-1, the J call TRBJ2-2, with 12 bases fitting TRBD1. The V gene's germline CDR1 is SGHRS and CDR2 YFSETQ. CDR3 length: 18 residues. With 4 bases clipped from V and 6 bases from J, the junction kept 13 bases outside the gene matches. CDR3: CASSRRPSGQGASGELFF. The CDR3 DNA is TGCGCCAGCAGCAGACGACCCTCGGGACAGGGGGCCTCCGGGGAGCTGTTTTTT.

The chain recombines TRBV2 with TRBJ2-1; TRBD1 agrees at 8 bases. J lost 6 bases, V lost 6 bases, and 10 bases had no gene match. Germline CDR1 is SNHLY and CDR2 is FYNNEI. The length of the CDR3 is 15 residues. The DNA for the CDR3 is TGTGCCAGCAGCAGGGGGCGCGGGATTGGCAATGAGCAGTTCTTC. Protein: CASSRGRGIGNEQFF.

This chain links TRBV10-3 with TRBJ2-2, with D tentatively TRBD2 (7 bases). The V end was cut by 7 bases, the J end by 5 bases, with 14 bases between. This CDR3 region has 14 residues. The germline gives CDR1 ENHRY, CDR2 SYGVKD. As DNA, the CDR3 is TGTGCCATCACACACAGGGAGGGGACCGGGGAGCTGTTTTTT. Protein: CAITHREGTGELFF.

The V and J genes are TRBV9 and TRBJ2-2, with D perhaps matching TRBD2 (5 bases). Trimming removed 0 bases from V and 7 bases from J, with 16 bases in between. This CDR3 contains 16 residues. CDR1 SGDLS and CDR2 YYNGEE come from the germline V gene. The CDR3 loop reads CASSVVGLIAGGELFF. The CDR3 DNA sequence: TGTGCCAGCAGCGTAGTTGGACTTATCGCCGGCGGGGAGCTGTTTTTT. The full variable domain, with the rest looked up from reference TRBV9 and TRBJ2-2, is DSGVTQTPKHLITATGQRVTLRCSPRSGDLSVYWYQQSLDQGLQFLIQYYNGEERAKGNILERFSAQQFPDLHSELNLSSLELGDSALYFCASSVVGLIAGGELFFGEGSRLTVL.

This clone appeared a single time. V is TRBV28 and J is TRBJ2-3; D gene unclear. Germline CDR1 is MDHEN and CDR2 is SYDVKM. This CDR3 has 14 amino acids. With 5 bases removed from V and 3 bases from J, the gap between germline ends came to 12 bases. CDR3 sequence (DNA): TGTGCCAGCAGTCCTCCTGCGGATACAGATACGCAGTATTTT. Protein: CASSPPADTDTQYF.

For the CDR3, the DNA is TGCGCCAGCAGCTCAGATCTGAACACTGAAGCTTTCTTT. Protein: CASSSDLNTEAFF. The chain combines TRBV5-1 with TRBJ1-1; D is unresolved. The CDR3 is made up of 13 amino acids. Trimming removed 3 bases at V and 0 bases at J, with 6 bases between. In germline, CDR1 is SGHRS, CDR2 YFSETQ.